The next 32 T cell receptor beta chains were all read from a single sample in a study of PD-1 blockade in classical Hodgkin lymphoma. The protocol was immunoSEQ multiplex PCR, while the TCRdb copy is restricted to in-frame clones and leaves out a portion. The data contain about 89,000 clones, about nine tenths of them singletons. This sample's time point: cycle 4 day 1 (C4D1), after more than 5 weeks of nivolumab. The patients all showed relapse after autologous stem cell transplantation, while their brentuximab vedotin exposure varied. The specimen was peripheral blood mononuclear cells (PBMCs), collected before the fourth cycle of nivolumab. These TCRs come from a human donor with classical Hodgkin lymphoma.

This chain uses TRBV5-6 with TRBJ1-2; weak D call: TRBD1 (5 bases). This CDR3 is 13 amino acids long. The germline gives CDR1 SGHDT, CDR2 YYEEEE. Trimming removed 5 bases at V and 4 bases at J, with 12 bases between. CDR3 amino acids: CASSKDQGYGYTF. The CDR3, as DNA: TGTGCCAGCAGTAAGGATCAGGGCTATGGCTACACCTTC.

This clone was counted once. The chain recombines TRBV6-5 with TRBJ1-2; 7 bases match TRBD1. V was pared by 6 bases and J by 2 bases, with 3 bases of the junction left unmatched. This CDR3 has 13 amino acids. From germline, CDR1 is MNHEY and CDR2 SVGAGI. CDR3 region: CASSLTGNYGYTF. The CDR3 DNA sequence: TGTGCCAGCAGCCTGACAGGGAACTATGGCTACACCTTC.

This chain uses TRBV5-6 with TRBJ1-2; 10 nucleotides line up with TRBD1. This CDR3 spans 15 amino acids. CDR1 is SGHDT and CDR2 is YYEEEE in the germline V gene. The ends lost 4 bases at V and 5 bases at J; junction bases unmatched: 8. The DNA for the CDR3 is TGTGCCAGCAGCCACACCGGGACAGGGGATTATGGCTACACCTTC. It codes for CASSHTGTGDYGYTF.

The rearrangement uses TRBV6-5 and TRBJ1-1, with 7 bases aligning to TRBD1. The CDR3 is 13 residues long. The V segment lost 6 bases and the J segment 4 bases; nucleotides outside the gene matches: 5. Germline V CDR1 and CDR2: MNHEY, SVGAGI. DNA for the CDR3: TGTGCCAGCAGCGGCAGGGGGGGCACTGAAGCTTTCTTT. Translation gives CASSGRGGTEAFF.

CDR3 protein: CATQRGGNYEQYF. CDR3 DNA: TGTGCCACCCAGCGGGGGGGCAACTACGAGCAGTACTTC. This chain links TRBV6-5 with TRBJ2-7, with 10 bases fitting TRBD2. The germline CDR1 and CDR2 sequences are MNHEY and SVGAGI. V lost 10 bases and J lost 3; bases outside the gene matches: 6. The CDR3 spans 13 residues.

The chain carries TRBV4-3 and TRBJ2-7; TRBD1 is a possible D gene (6 bases). The V gene's germline CDR1 is LGHNA and CDR2 YSLEER. The length of the CDR3 is 16 residues. Trimming took off 0 bases at V and 5 bases at J, with 17 bases between the two ends. This CDR3 reads CASSQDLVRQVHEQYF. CDR3 coding DNA: TGCGCCAGCAGCCAAGATTTGGTCCGACAGGTCCACGAGCAGTACTTC.

This clone was counted between two and nine times. This chain joins TRBV9 and TRBJ2-5; D not resolved. The germline CDR1 and CDR2 sequences are SGDLS and YYNGEE. V dropped 0 bases and J dropped 5 bases, with 2 bases sitting between them. The CDR3 totals 11 residues. CDR3 DNA: TGTGCCAGCAGCGTAGACGAGACCCAGTACTTC. Translated: CASSVDETQYF.

The chain couples TRBV27 to TRBJ2-3; 9 bases align to TRBD2. CDR1 is MNHEY, CDR2 SMNVEV, per germline (reference sequence). This CDR3 comprises 16 residues. After removal of 5 bases from V and 1 base from J, the junction contained 7 bases not matched to a gene. The CDR3 DNA follows: TGTGCCAGCAGTGGCGTGTTAGCGGGGGGCACAGATACGCAGTATTTT. This sequence encodes CASSGVLAGGTDTQYF.

This chain joins TRBV9 and TRBJ2-2; 8 nucleotides line up with TRBD2. The V gene end was trimmed by 4 bases and the J gene end by 5 bases; junction bases not matched to a gene: 7. CDR1 is SGDLS and CDR2 is YYNGEE in the germline V gene. CDR3 length: 15 residues. Here the CDR3 reads CASSPREGLTGELFF. As DNA, the CDR3 is TGTGCCAGCAGCCCCCGGGAGGGGTTGACCGGGGAGCTGTTTTTT.

The chain carries TRBV30 and TRBJ1-1; D is unresolved. V lost 8 bases and J lost 8, with 15 bases in between. CDR1 is GTSNPN and CDR2 is SVGIG in the germline V gene (reference sequence). There are 11 residues in the CDR3. CDR3 sequence reads: CAGFNGGEAFF. The CDR3 DNA is TGTGCCGGATTCAATGGTGGAGAAGCTTTCTTT. Full variable domain (remainder filled in from reference TRBV30 and TRBJ1-1): SQTIHQWPATLVQPVGSPLSLECTVEGTSNPNLYWYRQAAGRGLQLLFYSVGIGQISSEVPQNLSASRPQDRQFILSSKKLLLSDSGFYLCAGFNGGEAFFGQGTRLTVV.

The rearrangement joins TRBV6-5 to TRBJ2-5, with TRBD1 as a possible D gene (7 bases). The CDR3 is 13 residues long. From germline, CDR1 is MNHEY and CDR2 SVGAGI. V was cut by 7 bases and J by 7 bases, with 16 bases left in between. Here the CDR3 reads CASINRGGGTQYF. As DNA, the CDR3 is TGTGCCAGCATTAACAGGGGAGGTGGGACCCAGTACTTC.

The chain links TRBV5-1 to TRBJ2-1; no reliable D call. With 4 bases removed from V and 8 bases from J, the gap between germline ends came to 10 bases. This CDR3 has 12 amino acids. The V gene's germline CDR1 is SGHRS and CDR2 YFSETQ. CDR3 loop: CASSAAWDEQFF. DNA for the CDR3: TGCGCCAGCAGCGCGGCCTGGGATGAGCAGTTCTTC.

The chain uses TRBV10-1 and TRBJ2-2; either TRBD1 or TRBD2 may fit D (5 bases each). This CDR3 is 17 amino acids long. V lost 2 bases, J lost 0 bases, and 13 bases lay in between. Germline CDR1 is WNHNN and CDR2 is SYGVQD (reference sequence). The CDR3 protein is CASSELGVGPNTGELFF. In nucleotides, the CDR3 is TGCGCCAGCAGTGAGCTAGGGGTGGGACCGAACACCGGGGAGCTGTTTTTT.

The chain carries TRBV2 and TRBJ2-1; no firm D call. The V end lost 6 bases, the J end lost 10 bases, and 10 bases lay between the germline ends. The CDR3 consists of 11 residues. Germline CDR1 reads SNHLY; CDR2 reads FYNNEI. The CDR3 is CASSPLTEQFF. The CDR3 nucleotides read TGTGCCAGCAGCCCACTAACGGAGCAGTTCTTC. The full variable domain, in which reference TRBV2 and TRBJ2-1 provide the parts outside the CDR3, is EPEVTQTPSHQVTQMGQEVILRCVPISNHLYFYWYRQILGQKVEFLVSFYNNEISEKSEIFDDQFSVERPDGSNFTLKIRSTKLEDSAMYFCASSPLTEQFFGPGTRLTVL.

The chain couples TRBV4-3 to TRBJ1-4; D perhaps matches TRBD1 (5 bases). Trimming removed 1 base at V and 8 bases at J, with 20 bases between. The CDR3 has 17 residues. Germline CDR1 is LGHNA and CDR2 is YSLEER. The CDR3 bases are TGCGCCAGCAGCCAAGGCTTTGATGGCGACCAGGGAGAAAAACTGTTTTTT. It specifies CASSQGFDGDQGEKLFF.

This clone was seen more than once but under ten times. The chain carries TRBV30 and TRBJ1-2; 8 positions agree with TRBD1. The CDR3 length is 12 residues. Per the germline V gene, CDR1 is GTSNPN and CDR2 is SVGIG (reference sequence). The trim removed 8 bases at V and 3 bases at J, leaving 5 bases unmatched. The CDR3 region is CALPDRDYGYTF. Written as DNA, the CDR3 is TGTGCCCTCCCGGACAGGGACTATGGCTACACCTTC.

This chain joins TRBV5-6 and TRBJ2-2; TRBD1 aligns across 7 bases. V lost 2 bases and J lost 4; bases outside the gene matches: 5. The CDR3 is made up of 15 amino acids. Germline V lookup: CDR1 SGHDT, CDR2 YYEEEE. CDR3 amino acids: CASSFDRVVTGELFF. CDR3 nucleotide sequence: TGTGCCAGCAGCTTTGACAGGGTGGTCACCGGGGAGCTGTTTTTT.

The rearrangement joins TRBV18 to TRBJ2-7; 8 bases are shared with TRBD1. The trim removed 0 bases at V and 9 bases at J, leaving 10 bases unmatched. Germline CDR1 and CDR2: KGHSH and LQKENI. The CDR3 sequence is 15 residues long. The CDR3 nucleotides are TGTGCCAGCTCACCACCGACAGGGGACTTACGTGGGCAGTACTTC. Residues: CASSPPTGDLRGQYF.

The gene calls are TRBV29-1 and TRBJ2-2; TRBD1 aligns across 9 bases. This CDR3 has 14 amino acids. V was clipped by 4 bases and J by 7 bases; unmatched bases: 7. Germline V gene data show CDR1 as SQVTM and CDR2 as ANQGSEA. This CDR3 is CSVVWTGVGGELFF. Here the CDR3 DNA reads TGCAGCGTTGTTTGGACAGGGGTGGGCGGGGAGCTGTTTTTT.

This sequence joins TRBV20-1 and TRBJ2-5, with D tentatively TRBD2 (5 bases). The germline gives CDR1 DFQATT, CDR2 SNEGSKA (reference sequence). The ends were cut back, 7 bases at V and 5 bases at J, with 11 bases in the middle. The CDR3 length is 11 residues. The CDR3 region is CSVLGLETQYF. CDR3 DNA: TGCAGTGTCCTCGGACTGGAGACCCAGTACTTC.

The chain recombines TRBV5-1 with TRBJ2-4, with D uncertain. CDR1 and CDR2 (germline): SGHRS, YFSETQ. CDR3 length: 16 residues. V was cut by 0 bases and J by 0 bases, with 10 bases left in between. The CDR3 loop is CASSLDLVLAKNIQYF. The CDR3 coding sequence is TGCGCCAGCAGCTTGGATCTGGTTCTAGCCAAAAACATTCAGTACTTC.

The CDR3 nucleotides read TGTGCCAGCTCACCAGATTTTGATCAGCCCCAGCATTTT. This gives the protein CASSPDFDQPQHF. The chain links TRBV18 to TRBJ1-5; D is unclear. Deletions cut 2 bases from V and 5 bases from J, with 7 bases between. The CDR3 spans 13 residues. The germline CDR1 and CDR2 sequences are KGHSH and LQKENI.

The gene calls are TRBV27 and TRBJ1-2; D remains unclear. Looked up from germline, CDR1 is MNHEY and CDR2 is SMNVEV (reference sequence). The CDR3 length is 13 residues. Trimming stripped 8 bases from V and 4 bases from J, with 14 bases between. The CDR3 coding sequence is TGTGCCAGCTCATATTCGGGAGGCTATGGCTACACCTTC. It yields the protein CASSYSGGYGYTF.

V is TRBV25-1 and J is TRBJ2-1, with D perhaps matching TRBD1 (6 bases). Germline assignment: CDR1 MGHDK and CDR2 SYGVNS. V lost 4 bases, J lost 2 bases, and 9 bases lay in between. The CDR3 contains 14 residues. CDR3 coding DNA: TGTGCCAGCAGTGGGACAGTCCCCTACAATGAGCAGTTCTTC. Its translation: CASSGTVPYNEQFF.

The chain couples TRBV5-1 to TRBJ2-2, with a possible D match to TRBD1 (6 bases). This CDR3 contains 15 residues. Germline V CDR1 and CDR2: SGHRS, YFSETQ. V lost 2 bases and J 4 bases, leaving 12 bases between the germline ends. DNA of the CDR3: TGCGCCAGCAGCTTCACCGGGACAAGCACCGGGGAGCTGTTTTTT. Its protein product is CASSFTGTSTGELFF.

This clone turned up a few times. The V gene is TRBV18, the J gene TRBJ1-2; D remains ambiguous. The V end lost 2 bases, the J end lost 4 bases, and 11 bases lay between the germline ends. The CDR3 loop spans 14 amino acids. Per the germline V gene, CDR1 is KGHSH and CDR2 is LQKENI. The CDR3 DNA reads TGTGCCAGCTCACCAGAGAGCTTCATCTATGGCTACACCTTC. This gives the protein CASSPESFIYGYTF. The variable domain in full, with the rest retrieved from reference TRBV18 and TRBJ1-2, is NAGVMQNPRHLVRRRGQEARLRCSPMKGHSHVYWYRQLPEEGLKFMVYLQKENIIDESGMPKERFSAEFPKEGPSILRIQQVVRGDSAAYFCASSPESFIYGYTFGSGTRLTVV.

J is TRBJ1-2 and V is TRBV13, with D possibly matching TRBD1 (6 bases). CDR3 length: 12 amino acids. The V end was cut by 7 bases, the J end by 4 bases, with 10 bases between. Germline lookup yields CDR1 PRHDT and CDR2 FYEKMQ (reference sequence). CDR3 sequence (DNA): TGTGCCAGCAAGGGGGTTAGCTATGGCTACACCTTC. Translating it yields CASKGVSYGYTF. Based on the CDR3 plus reference TRBV13 and TRBJ1-2, the full variable domain is AAGVIQSPRHLIKEKRETATLKCYPIPRHDTVYWYQQGPGQDPQFLISFYEKMQSDKGSIPDRFSAQQFSDYHSELNMSSLELGDSALYFCASKGVSYGYTFGSGTRLTVV.

This clone was seen only a few times. CDR3 region: CASTTPGQGNQPQHF. The CDR3 nucleotides are TGTGCCAGTACTACTCCGGGACAGGGTAATCAGCCCCAGCATTTT. The chain couples TRBV19 to TRBJ1-5; 9 nucleotides line up with TRBD1. CDR3 length: 15 residues. Trimming removed 7 bases from V and 4 bases from J; junction bases left unmatched: 8. Per germline, CDR1 LNHDA and CDR2 SQIVND (reference sequence).

This clone has a handful of counts. This chain uses TRBV21-1 with TRBJ1-1. TRBV21-1 is described as a pseudogene. CDR3 length: 15 amino acids. CDR3 residues: CASSKASATFTEAFF. For the CDR3, the DNA is TGTGCCAGCAGCAAAGCGTCGGCGACTTTCACTGAAGCTTTCTTT.

The chain couples TRBV19 to TRBJ2-7, with TRBD1 matching 9 bases. Germline-derived CDR1 and CDR2 are LNHDA and SQIVND (reference sequence). The CDR3 contains 16 residues. V was clipped by 4 bases and J by 5 bases; unmatched bases: 12. CDR3 nucleotide sequence: TGTGCCAGTAGTACACCACAGGGGGCGCGTTTCAACGAGCAGTACTTC. Protein: CASSTPQGARFNEQYF.

The J gene is TRBJ2-1, the V gene TRBV27; D might be TRBD1 or TRBD2, each matching 5 bases. In germline, CDR1 is MNHEY, CDR2 SMNVEV (reference sequence). V dropped 8 bases and J dropped 1 base, with 15 bases sitting between them. The CDR3 is 15 amino acids. CDR3 sequence (DNA): TGTGCCAGCTGGGACCGCGGCGGGTCCTACAATGAGCAGTTCTTC. This encodes CASWDRGGSYNEQFF.

CDR3 sequence: CASRGEPNNSPLHF. The CDR3, as DNA: TGTGCCAGCAGAGGGGAACCCAATAATTCACCCCTCCACTTT. This rearrangement joins TRBV6-5 to TRBJ1-6; perhaps TRBD1 as D (5 bases). There are 14 residues in the CDR3. CDR1 and CDR2 from the germline V gene are MNHEY and SVGAGI. Trimming took off 6 bases at V and 5 bases at J, with 11 bases between the two ends.